The 9 T cell receptor beta chains given below trace back to one sample, sequenced in a study of blood T cell repertoires in COVID-19. The data were produced by immunoSEQ multiplex PCR, yet TCRdb's version contains in-frame clones alone and is incomplete. The table includes roughly 13,000 clones, around 82% detected once. The sequenced sample was peripheral blood. Source of these receptors: a human donor in a cohort sampled during active COVID-19.

Only a few counts were recorded for this clone. The chain carries TRBV7-2 and TRBJ1-1; D remains unclear. Trimming left V 2 bases short and J 10 bases short, with 14 bases between. This CDR3 region has 13 residues. Germline assignment: CDR1 SGHTA and CDR2 FQGNSA. The DNA for the CDR3 is TGTGCCAGCAGCTTAACCCCCGGGGTTGGAGCTTTCTTT. This codes for CASSLTPGVGAFF.

The rearrangement joins TRBV5-5 to TRBJ2-7, with 12 nucleotides matching TRBD2. Per germline, CDR1 SGHKS and CDR2 YYEKEE (reference sequence). With V trimmed by 0 bases and J by 6 bases, 13 bases remained unmatched. This CDR3 has 18 residues. The DNA of the CDR3 is TGTGCCAGCAGCTTGGGACTAGCGGGGGAACCTAGTCGGTCCGAGCAGTACTTC. Amino acids: CASSLGLAGEPSRSEQYF.

This chain connects TRBV29-1 to TRBJ1-2, with a tentative D call TRBD1 (5 bases). CDR3 length: 13 amino acids. Deletions cut 2 bases from V and 6 bases from J, with 13 bases between. In germline, CDR1 is SQVTM, CDR2 ANQGSEA. Here the CDR3 reads CSVESPGRNGYTF. The CDR3 DNA reads TGCAGCGTTGAATCCCCAGGGCGGAATGGCTACACCTTC.

CDR3 nucleotide sequence: TGTGCCAGCAGTGAAGAGGGGGCCTTCTACAATGAGCAGTTCTTC. Translating it yields CASSEEGAFYNEQFF. The chain is built from TRBV6-1 and TRBJ2-1; TRBD1 agrees at 7 bases. The germline CDR1 and CDR2 sequences are MNHNS and SASEGT. Trimming cost V 1 base and J 3 bases; bases outside gene matches: 3. The CDR3 loop spans 15 amino acids.

This clone is labeled medium-sized (0.01 to 0.1%). The CDR3 loop is CAWSRPDGGRAEAFF. The CDR3 coding sequence is TGTGCCTGGAGTCGACCCGACGGAGGGAGAGCTGAAGCTTTCTTT. V is TRBV30 and J is TRBJ1-1; D call uncertain. CDR3 length: 15 amino acids. The germline V gene has CDR1 GTSNPN and CDR2 SVGIG (reference sequence). V was pared by 2 bases and J by 6 bases, with 19 bases between.

The CDR3 here is CAISGTGGSNTGELFF. DNA for the CDR3: TGTGCCATCAGCGGGACAGGGGGCTCGAACACCGGGGAGCTGTTTTTT. The V call is TRBV10-3, the J call TRBJ2-2; 12 bases line up with TRBD1. This CDR3 has 16 amino acids. Per germline, CDR1 ENHRY and CDR2 SYGVKD. V lost 6 bases to trimming and J lost 0 bases; unmatched junction nucleotides: 2.

The chain employs TRBV7-2 and TRBJ2-1; 16 bases align to TRBD2. CDR1 is SGHTA, CDR2 FQGNSA, per germline. Trimming cost V 5 bases and J 8 bases; bases outside gene matches: 6. The CDR3 extends over 16 amino acids. The chain's CDR3 is CASSPSGTSGRDEQFF. The CDR3 nucleotides read TGTGCCAGCAGCCCTTCCGGGACTAGCGGGAGGGATGAGCAGTTCTTC.

The rearrangement links TRBV6-6 to TRBJ2-1; TRBD2 agrees at 9 bases. The CDR3 is 16 amino acids. Germline V gene lookup returns CDR1 MNHNY and CDR2 SVGAGI (reference sequence). Trimming took 6 bases from V and 4 from J; bases not matched to a gene: 10. DNA for the CDR3: TGTGCCAGCAGGTCCTCTGCGGGGGGGAATTACAATGAGCAGTTCTTC. Residues: CASRSSAGGNYNEQFF.

The CDR3, as DNA: TGTGCCAGCTCACGGGACAGCTACGAGCAGTACTTC. Its translation: CASSRDSYEQYF. The V call is TRBV18, the J call TRBJ2-7; 7 nucleotides agree with TRBD1. Germline lookup yields CDR1 KGHSH and CDR2 LQKENI. J lost 3 bases, V lost 4 bases, and 0 bases had no gene match. CDR3 size: 12 residues.